This T cell receptor (beta chain) was retrieved from a study of radiotherapy plus CTLA-4 blockade in lung cancer. Findings and caveats of the study: Response, reportedly, was best predicted by interferon-beta along with early blood T cell clone dynamics. TCR clones of tumor origin grew in blood after radiotherapy plus ipilimumab.

A note on this clone: Its antigen is currently unknown.

Ipilimumab-mediated CTLA-4 blockade plus focal radiation was given to patients having chemo-refractory metastatic non-small-cell lung cancer. The repertoire was sequenced with immunoSEQ multiplex PCR; TCRdb's copy has only in-frame clones and lacks some. The table records 85,000 to 90,000 clones, around 84% of them present only once. Sample: peripheral blood, taken from a patient treated with radiotherapy plus ipilimumab. The sequence was collected from a human donor with non-small cell lung cancer that progressed on radiotherapy plus ipilimumab.

The CDR3 spells CASSPRIGGRPYEQYF. CDR3 bases: TGTGCCAGCAGCCCAAGGATTGGGGGGCGCCCCTACGAGCAGTACTTC. The V gene is TRBV11-3, the J gene TRBJ2-7; perhaps D is TRBD1 or TRBD2 (6 bases each). Looked up from germline, CDR1 is SGHNT and CDR2 is YENEEA. The CDR3 totals 16 residues. The V and J ends lost 5 bases and 2 bases respectively, with 19 bases between them. Combining the CDR3 with reference TRBV11-3 and TRBJ2-7 gives the whole variable domain EAGVVQSPRYKIIEKKQPVAFWCNPISGHNTLYWYLQNLGQGPELLIRYENEEAVDDSQLPKDRFSAERLKGVDSTLKIQPAELGDSAVYLCASSPRIGGRPYEQYFGPGTRLTVT.